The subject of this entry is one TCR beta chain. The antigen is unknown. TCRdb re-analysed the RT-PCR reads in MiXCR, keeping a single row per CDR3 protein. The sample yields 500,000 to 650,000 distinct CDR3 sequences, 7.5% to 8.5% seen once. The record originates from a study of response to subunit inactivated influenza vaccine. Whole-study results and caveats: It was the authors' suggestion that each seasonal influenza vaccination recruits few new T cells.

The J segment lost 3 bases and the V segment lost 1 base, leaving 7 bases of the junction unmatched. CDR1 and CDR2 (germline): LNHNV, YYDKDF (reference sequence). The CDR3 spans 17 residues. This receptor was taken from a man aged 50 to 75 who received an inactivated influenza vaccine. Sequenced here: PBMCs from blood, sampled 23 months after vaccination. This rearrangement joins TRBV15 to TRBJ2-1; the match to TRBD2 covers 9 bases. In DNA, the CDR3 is TGTGCCACCAGCAGAGTGAGTAGCGGGAGCCTCTACAATGAGCAGTTCTTC. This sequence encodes CATSRVSSGSLYNEQFF.